One and the same sample provided the 26 T cell receptor beta chains below, sequenced in a study of cytomegalovirus exposure and HLA in healthy donors. Primers for the PCR totalled 60 Vbeta and 13 Jbeta. The repertoire was sequenced with immunoSEQ multiplex PCR; TCRdb's copy has only in-frame clones and lacks some. This table holds 40,000 or so clones, around three fifths found once. Sequencing was done on a sample of PBMCs. The receptors come from a man aged 50-59 years in good health and CMV-seropositive.

This clone turned up a few times. The gene calls are TRBV9 and TRBJ1-2; the match to TRBD1 covers 7 bases. This CDR3 is 15 amino acids long. Germline CDR1 is SGDLS and CDR2 is YYNGEE. Trimming took 0 bases from V and 4 from J; bases not matched to a gene: 6. DNA of the CDR3: TGTGCCAGCAGCGTAGGGTGGGACAGCGTCTATGGCTACACCTTC. It is translated as CASSVGWDSVYGYTF.

This chain uses TRBV7-2 with TRBJ2-3; TRBD2 matches 9 bases. Germline values: CDR1 SGHTA, CDR2 FQGNSA. V was clipped by 2 bases and J by 5 bases; unmatched bases: 5. CDR3 size: 15 residues. The CDR3 DNA reads as TGTGCCAGCAGCTTACGCGGGGGGGCGATAGATACGCAGTATTTT. Its protein product is CASSLRGGAIDTQYF.

The rearrangement joins TRBV18 to TRBJ1-2; 9 nucleotides line up with TRBD1. Unmatched junction bases numbered 8, after V lost 6 bases and J lost 3 bases. The germline CDR1 and CDR2 sequences are KGHSH and LQKENI. The CDR3 is 15 amino acids. The CDR3 region is CASSSRGQGDYGYTF. In nucleotides, the CDR3 is TGTGCCAGCTCTTCCCGGGGACAGGGAGACTATGGCTACACCTTC.

The rearrangement joins TRBV7-8 to TRBJ1-2; tentatively, D is TRBD1 (5 bases). The ends were cut back, 3 bases at V and 7 bases at J, with 18 bases in the middle. The CDR3 consists of 15 residues. Looked up from germline, CDR1 is SGHVS and CDR2 is FQNEAQ. The CDR3 coding sequence is TGTGCCAGCAGCTTGTATCGGTACGGGGGATTTGGCTACACCTTC. Translation gives CASSLYRYGGFGYTF.

The chain links TRBV6-1 to TRBJ2-7; TRBD2 matches 10 bases. Germline CDR1 is MNHNS and CDR2 is SASEGT. The CDR3 runs to 15 residues. V was clipped by 7 bases and J by 2 bases; unmatched bases: 8. For the CDR3, the DNA is TGTGCCAGCACTAGGATAGCGGGGGGTGCCTACGAGCAGTACTTC. It specifies CASTRIAGGAYEQYF.

CDR3: CASSLDGGNNSPLHF. The CDR3 DNA is TGCGCCAGCAGCTTGGACGGGGGTAATAATTCACCCCTCCACTTT. The gene calls are TRBV5-1 and TRBJ1-6, with D tentatively TRBD1 (5 bases). Germline-derived CDR1 and CDR2 are SGHRS and YFSETQ. This CDR3 has 15 residues. The ends were cut back, 0 bases at V and 5 bases at J, with 9 bases in the middle.

This clone was recorded only once. This sequence joins TRBV4-3 and TRBJ1-2; D gene ambiguous. V was clipped by 2 bases and J by 6 bases, with 16 bases between them. From germline, CDR1 is LGHNA and CDR2 YSLEER. The CDR3 consists of 15 residues. Written as DNA, the CDR3 is TGCGCCAGCAGCCAAAGTTCCCTCGGCAGCGATGGCTACACCTTC. Translating gives CASSQSSLGSDGYTF.

The J gene is TRBJ1-1, the V gene TRBV7-2, with TRBD1 as a possible D gene (5 bases). The CDR3 spans 14 residues. Trimming shortened V by 4 bases and J by 4 bases, and 13 bases separated the two germline ends. The germline CDR1 and CDR2 sequences are SGHTA and FQGNSA. The CDR3 region has the DNA TGTGCCAGCAGCTCCGAGGAGGGACCCACTGAAGCTTTCTTT. This gives the protein CASSSEEGPTEAFF.

This rearrangement joins TRBV5-1 to TRBJ1-6; 9 bases match TRBD1. Unmatched junction bases numbered 5, after V lost 3 bases and J lost 7 bases. This CDR3 comprises 15 residues. Germline values: CDR1 SGHRS, CDR2 YFSETQ. Here the CDR3 reads CASSSGTGRNSPLHF. In DNA, the CDR3 is TGCGCCAGCAGCTCCGGGACAGGGAGAAATTCACCCCTCCACTTT.

The V call is TRBV29-1, the J call TRBJ1-2, with 8 positions matching TRBD1. V trimming: 4 bases; J trimming: 3 bases; junction bases outside the gene matches: 4. The CDR3 has 13 amino acids. Germline assignment: CDR1 SQVTM and CDR2 ANQGSEA. Written as DNA, the CDR3 is TGCAGCGTTGCGGTGACAGGGGACTATGGCTACACCTTC. Translated: CSVAVTGDYGYTF.

This clone was recorded a few times. The CDR3 spells CASSRTSGGPYEQYF. As DNA, the CDR3 is TGTGCCAGCAGCCGGACTAGCGGGGGGCCCTACGAGCAGTACTTC. The chain couples TRBV6-5 to TRBJ2-7; 14 nucleotides align to TRBD2. V shed 6 bases, J shed 2 bases, and the junction held 3 bases outside the gene matches. The germline V gene has CDR1 MNHEY and CDR2 SVGAGI. The CDR3 is 15 amino acids.

This rearrangement joins TRBV6-1 to TRBJ2-1; 8 nucleotides align to TRBD1. The CDR3 is 14 amino acids. Germline loops: CDR1 MNHNS, CDR2 SASEGT. The trim removed 9 bases at V and 6 bases at J, leaving 10 bases unmatched. The CDR3 reads CASLRTGIGNEQFF. In nucleotides, the CDR3 is TGTGCCAGTTTAAGGACAGGGATCGGCAATGAGCAGTTCTTC.

This chain uses TRBV19 with TRBJ1-2; tentatively, D is TRBD1 (5 bases). CDR3 length: 13 amino acids. Germline CDR1 reads LNHDA; CDR2 reads SQIVND (reference sequence). The germline V and J ends were trimmed by 3 bases and 3 bases, with 8 bases remaining between them. Here the CDR3 reads CASSMGQYYGYTF. The CDR3 DNA is TGTGCCAGTAGTATGGGGCAGTACTATGGCTACACCTTC.

The V and J genes are TRBV18 and TRBJ1-2; 9 bases fit TRBD1. V lost 6 bases and J lost 1; bases outside the gene matches: 3. The germline V gene has CDR1 KGHSH and CDR2 LQKENI. The CDR3 runs to 14 residues. The CDR3 DNA reads as TGTGCCAGCTCGCTGGGACAGGGTAACTATGGCTACACCTTC. It specifies CASSLGQGNYGYTF.

The chain is built from TRBV11-2 and TRBJ2-5, with TRBD1 identical over 10 bases. This CDR3 has 15 amino acids. From germline, CDR1 is SGHAT and CDR2 FQNNGV. After removal of 5 bases from V and 4 bases from J, the junction contained 7 bases not matched to a gene. The CDR3 protein is CASSPGTGVRETQYF. CDR3 bases: TGTGCCAGCAGCCCCGGGACAGGGGTACGAGAGACCCAGTACTTC.

The rearrangement uses TRBV4-3 and TRBJ2-5; 9 nucleotides align to TRBD2. With V trimmed by 4 bases and J by 7 bases, 10 bases remained unmatched. Germline lookup yields CDR1 LGHNA and CDR2 YSLEER. The CDR3 sequence is 15 residues long. CDR3 protein: CASSPSGAPGGTQYF. The CDR3 DNA sequence: TGCGCCAGCAGCCCTAGCGGGGCGCCGGGAGGGACCCAGTACTTC.

The gene calls are TRBV4-1 and TRBJ1-3; weak D call: TRBD1 (5 bases). Trimming left V 2 bases short and J 2 bases short, with 10 bases between. This CDR3 is built from 15 residues. Germline V gene data show CDR1 as MGHRA and CDR2 as YSYEKL. The DNA of the CDR3 is TGCGCCAGCAGCCAACAAGTCAGGGCTGGAAACACCATATATTTT. This translates into CASSQQVRAGNTIYF.

The rearrangement uses TRBV12-2 and TRBJ1-5; the table calls TRBD1, which could not be checked here. TRBV12-2 is a listed pseudogene. The CDR3 is made up of 17 amino acids. The CDR3 DNA reads as TGTGCAAGTCGCTTACCTCACTCGACCGGGACACTTCAGCCCCAGCATTTT. Protein: CASRLPHSTGTLQPQHF.

V gene TRBV6-1 combines with J gene TRBJ2-5, with 8 bases identical to TRBD2. Germline V gene data show CDR1 as MNHNS and CDR2 as SASEGT. The CDR3 runs to 15 residues. Losses at the gene ends were 2 bases for V and 4 bases for J; bases not matched to a gene: 6. CDR3 amino acids: CASSENRGGPETQYF. The CDR3 DNA reads as TGTGCCAGCAGTGAAAACCGGGGGGGCCCAGAGACCCAGTACTTC.

The V gene is TRBV15, the J gene TRBJ2-1; D might be TRBD2 (6 bases). CDR1 and CDR2 from the germline V gene are LNHNV and YYDKDF (reference sequence). V lost 3 bases, J lost 0 bases, and 12 bases lay in between. This CDR3 region has 16 residues. CDR3 amino acids: CATSSPDGSSYNEQFF. In nucleotides, the CDR3 is TGTGCCACCAGCAGCCCAGACGGGAGCTCCTACAATGAGCAGTTCTTC.

This chain connects TRBV10-3 to TRBJ2-7, with D tentatively TRBD1 (5 bases). The CDR3 covers 13 residues. The germline V gene has CDR1 ENHRY and CDR2 SYGVKD. V was pared by 10 bases and J by 0 bases, with 13 bases between. CDR3: CATNPGNSYEQYF. The CDR3 DNA follows: TGTGCCACCAACCCAGGGAACTCCTACGAGCAGTACTTC.

The genes are TRBV10-1 and TRBJ2-7, with D perhaps TRBD2 (5 bases). Germline V lookup: CDR1 WNHNN, CDR2 SYGVQD (reference sequence). This CDR3 has 15 amino acids. V lost 0 bases and J lost 6, with 15 bases in between. DNA of the CDR3: TGCGCCAGCAGTGAGTCTGGGTCTAGCCCTCTCGAGCAGTACTTC. It is translated as CASSESGSSPLEQYF.

This clone occurred a few times. The chain is built from TRBV11-2 and TRBJ1-6; D not certain. Germline V lookup: CDR1 SGHAT, CDR2 FQNNGV. Trimming took 5 bases from V and 7 from J, leaving 12 bases between them. This CDR3 contains 14 residues. The CDR3 loop is CASSLLTENSPLHF. The CDR3, as DNA: TGTGCCAGCAGCCTTCTCACTGAAAATTCACCCCTCCACTTT.

This chain uses TRBV19 with TRBJ1-2; D may be TRBD1 (6 bases). This CDR3 spans 13 amino acids. The germline V gene has CDR1 LNHDA and CDR2 SQIVND (reference sequence). V lost 5 bases to trimming and J lost 1 base, with 8 bases between them. The CDR3 reads CASSRTDNYGYTF. The CDR3 nucleotides are TGTGCCAGTAGTCGGACAGATAACTATGGCTACACCTTC. The variable domain in full, with the rest retrieved from reference TRBV19 and TRBJ1-2, is DGGITQSPKYLFRKEGQNVTLSCEQNLNHDAMYWYRQDPGQGLRLIYYSQIVNDFQKGDIAEGYSVSREKKESFPLTVTSAQKNPTAFYLCASSRTDNYGYTFGSGTRLTVV.

This clone has a handful of counts. This sample includes further DNA sequences coding for the same CDR3. The gene calls are TRBV29-1 and TRBJ1-1, with 7 bases matching TRBD1. CDR3 size: 11 residues. Trimming took 7 bases from V and 1 from J; bases not matched to a gene: 0. Germline lookup yields CDR1 SQVTM and CDR2 ANQGSEA. The CDR3 protein is CSGQGNTEAFF. In nucleotides, the CDR3 is TGCAGCGGACAGGGGAACACTGAAGCTTTCTTT.

This rearrangement joins TRBV6-5 to TRBJ1-2; 8 positions match TRBD1. Per the germline V gene, CDR1 is MNHEY and CDR2 is SVGAGI. With V trimmed by 1 base and J by 4 bases, 5 bases remained unmatched. This CDR3 contains 15 residues. The CDR3, as DNA: TGTGCCAGCAGTTACTACCGGACAGGGAGCTATGGCTACACCTTC. Translating it yields CASSYYRTGSYGYTF.